The 8 T cell receptor beta chains listed next were all sequenced from one sample in a study of CD8+ T cells in alopecia areata. cDNA reverse transcribed from extracted RNA served as the sequencing template. Using immunoSEQ multiplex PCR, the repertoire was profiled, and TCRdb retains in-frame clones only, with some absent. The sample lists some 240,000 clones, about 50% occurring once. The treatment: oral pan-JAK inhibitor, 5-10 mg twice daily. Source: CD4+ T cells sorted from blood, taken at week 4, from a patient treated with tofacitinib. These receptors were obtained from a human donor with alopecia areata.

This chain links TRBV5-6 with TRBJ1-2; 8 bases line up with TRBD1. After removal of 4 bases from V and 7 bases from J, the junction contained 15 bases not matched to a gene. The germline V gene has CDR1 SGHDT and CDR2 YYEEEE. The CDR3 covers 16 residues. CDR3 nucleotide sequence: TGTGCCAGCAGCCAAACCACAGGGGGTGGTTTTAGTGGCTACACCTTC. Protein: CASSQTTGGGFSGYTF.

Only a few counts were recorded for this clone. CDR3 sequence: CSVDKETETQYF. CDR3 bases: TGCAGCGTTGATAAGGAGACTGAGACCCAGTACTTC. The chain links TRBV29-1 to TRBJ2-5; D call uncertain. Germline V gives CDR1 SQVTM, CDR2 ANQGSEA. The V and J ends lost 3 bases and 5 bases respectively, with 10 bases between them. This CDR3 is 12 amino acids long. The full variable domain, rest sourced from reference TRBV29-1 and TRBJ2-5, is SAVISQKPSRDICQRGTSLTIQCQVDSQVTMMFWYRQQPGQSLTLIATANQGSEATYESGFVIDKFPISRPNLTFSTLTVSNMSPEDSSIYLCSVDKETETQYFGPGTRLLVL.

The V gene is TRBV27, the J gene TRBJ1-5; 7 nucleotides match TRBD1. CDR3 length: 16 amino acids. The V segment lost 2 bases and the J segment 2 bases; nucleotides outside the gene matches: 6. Looked up from germline, CDR1 is MNHEY and CDR2 is SMNVEV (reference sequence). Here the CDR3 reads CASSLRGTEGNQPQHF. The CDR3 DNA reads TGTGCCAGCAGTTTAAGGGGGACAGAGGGCAATCAGCCCCAGCATTTT.

The rearrangement links TRBV7-9 to TRBJ1-1; D is unclear. V dropped 3 bases and J dropped 9 bases, with 8 bases sitting between them. This CDR3 comprises 11 residues. CDR1 is SEHNR and CDR2 is FQNEAQ in the germline V gene (reference sequence). The CDR3, as DNA: TGTGCCAGCAGCTTCGGGCAGAAAGCTTTCTTT. This encodes CASSFGQKAFF.

This clone was counted a few times. The chain joins TRBV10-3 to TRBJ2-5, with D tentatively TRBD2 (6 bases). Per germline, CDR1 ENHRY and CDR2 SYGVKD. The V gene lost 10 bases and the J gene lost 6 bases, with 9 bases spanning the gap. The CDR3 consists of 10 residues. Here the CDR3 reads CASGMKTQYF. CDR3 coding DNA: TGTGCCAGCGGGATGAAGACCCAGTACTTC.

This clone has just a few counts. The V call is TRBV10-3, the J call TRBJ1-1; D unclear. The V end lost 8 bases, the J end lost 1 base, and 5 bases lay between the germline ends. Germline V lookup: CDR1 ENHRY, CDR2 SYGVKD. This CDR3 comprises 11 residues. The CDR3 here is CAIAGNTEAFF. DNA for the CDR3: TGTGCCATCGCAGGGAACACTGAAGCTTTCTTT.

The V call is TRBV23-1, the J call TRBJ2-2; 9 nucleotides match TRBD1. TRBV23-1 is designated an ORF whose function remains uncertain. The V and J ends lost 8 bases and 7 bases, in that order; junction bases with no gene match: 5. The length of the CDR3 is 13 residues. Here the CDR3 DNA reads TGCGCCAGCCATACAGGGGGCATCGGGGAGCTGTTTTTT. Translating it yields CASHTGGIGELFF.

This clone was counted a single time. V is TRBV2 and J is TRBJ2-7, with a tentative D call TRBD1 (5 bases). The CDR3 has 14 amino acids. CDR1 and CDR2 from the germline V gene are SNHLY and FYNNEI. The ends were cut back, 1 base at V and 2 bases at J, with 9 bases in the middle. The CDR3 region is CASSEGQPPYEQYF. The CDR3 DNA reads TGTGCCAGCAGTGAAGGACAGCCCCCCTACGAGCAGTACTTC.